This entry is about one T cell receptor beta chain. The CDR3 runs 13 residues. This specimen belongs to a study of cytomegalovirus exposure and HLA in healthy donors. Sequenced by immunoSEQ multiplex PCR; TCRdb stores in-frame clones only, minus some. The sample lists under 60,000 clones; 88% were seen once. The clonotype comes from a woman in her 30s in good health and CMV-seronegative. Sequenced input: PBMCs. This chain connects TRBV21-1 to TRBJ2-4; the table assigns TRBD2, which was not confirmed against the DNA. TRBV21-1 is deemed a pseudogene. The CDR3 bases are TGTGCCAGCAGCATGTCGGATGGAGACATTCAGTACTTC. Amino acid sequence: CASSMSDGDIQYF.